Listed below are T cell receptor beta chains from one sample, sequenced in a study of T cells in Graves' hyperthyroidism and ophthalmopathy. A single record per CDR3 protein comes from TCRdb applying MiXCR to the multiplex PCR reads. The profile shows about 410,000 distinct CDR3 sequences, approximately 14% of them singletons. The material sequenced was blood. These receptor sequences come from a man aged 18 to 35 with Graves' ophthalmopathy. Each CDR3 is given with its conserved first and last residue. The D gene is left open where the match is weak. Size is omitted from some rows. Given values are once, few, many or a class for expanded clones.

length,D,size,V,J,DNA,CDR3
12,NA,many,TRBV6-2/TRBV6-3,TRBJ2-7,TGTGCCAGCAGTTACTTCTTGTACGAGCAGTACTTC,CASSYFLYEQYF
15,TRBD1,many,TRBV4-1,TRBJ2-7,TGCGCCAGCAGCCAAGTTTCGGACAGGGTACACGAGCAGTACTTC,CASSQVSDRVHEQYF
12,NA,many,TRBV12-3/TRBV12-4,TRBJ1-2,TGTGCCAGCAGCCCAGATCCCTATGGCTACACCTTC,CASSPDPYGYTF
15,NA,many,TRBV6-6,TRBJ1-1,TGTGCCAGCAGTTACAATTCGTTGGAGAACACTGAAGCTTTCTTT,CASSYNSLENTEAFF
16,NA,few,TRBV10-3,TRBJ2-6,TGTGCCATCAGTGAGTCATGGTACGCTGGGGCCAACGTCCTGACTTTC,CAISESWYAGANVLTF
17,TRBD2,NA,TRBV7-3,TRBJ2-3,TGTGCCAGCAGCGGTGGACAGGGACTAGCGGGACGAGATACGCAGTATTTT,CASSGGQGLAGRDTQYF
14,NA,many,TRBV6-2/TRBV6-3,TRBJ2-7,TGTGCCAGCAGTTACTCGGCAGGAAGCTACGAGCAGTACTTC,CASSYSAGSYEQYF
16,TRBD2,few,TRBV4-1,TRBJ2-7,TGCGCCAGCAGCCATCGGCCCCTAGCGGACGACTACGAGCAGTACTTC,CASSHRPLADDYEQYF
13,NA,NA,TRBV19,TRBJ1-5,TGTGCCAGTAGTATTCACAGGCCGGAGCCCCAGCATTTT,CASSIHRPEPQHF
17,TRBD1,NA,TRBV19,TRBJ2-6,TGTGCCAGTAGGCTGACAGGGGGCGTTACTGGGGCCAACGTCCTGACTTTC,CASRLTGGVTGANVLTF
13,TRBD2,many,TRBV12-3/TRBV12-4,TRBJ2-7,TGTGCCAGTAGACTAGCGGGGAACTACGAGCAGTACTTC,CASRLAGNYEQYF
15,TRBD1,many,TRBV7-2,TRBJ2-3,TGTGCCAGCAGCGCACAGGGGGGAAGCACAGATACGCAGTATTTT,CASSAQGGSTDTQYF
16,TRBD2,many,TRBV7-2,TRBJ2-5,TGTGCCAGCAGCTGGCCGGGACTAGCGGGGGGTGAGACCCAGTACTTC,CASSWPGLAGGETQYF
13,NA,NA,TRBV5-1,TRBJ2-5,TGCGCCAGCAGCAGGGACTTCTTTGAGACCCAGTACTTC,CASSRDFFETQYF
15,TRBD2,NA,TRBV5-1,TRBJ2-7,TGCGCCAGCAGCTTGGGTAGCTGGGGGGGGTACGAGCAGTACTTC,CASSLGSWGGYEQYF
14,NA,few,TRBV6-2/TRBV6-3,TRBJ1-5,TGTGCCAGCAGTTACGGACAGACGTCTCAGCCCCAGCATTTT,CASSYGQTSQPQHF
17,TRBD2,many,TRBV5-1,TRBJ2-2,TGCGCCAGCAGCAGGGTGGCTAGCGGAGGAGGGACCGGGGAGCTGTTTTTT,CASSRVASGGGTGELFF
14,NA,many,TRBV27,TRBJ1-1,TGTGCCAGCAGTTTTGGTTCTGTGTACACTGAAGCTTTCTTT,CASSFGSVYTEAFF